This is a list of T cell receptor beta chains from one sample in a study of radiotherapy plus CTLA-4 blockade in lung cancer. Sequenced by immunoSEQ multiplex PCR; TCRdb stores in-frame clones only, minus some. The sample lists about 51,000 clones; 65% to 85% were seen once. The starting material was peripheral blood, obtained from a patient treated with radiotherapy plus ipilimumab. The receptors originated from a human donor with non-small cell lung cancer whose response to radiotherapy plus ipilimumab could not be evaluated. The CDR3 runs from the conserved cysteine through the conserved F or W. A D gene is named only where the DNA matches it firmly. The size field is filled for only some rows; it gives once, few, many or a size class.

D	V	J	size	DNA	CDR3
TRBD2	TRBV18	TRBJ2-5	.	TGTGCCAGCTCACCAATCCTAGCGGGAGGGCAAGAGACCCAGTACTTC	CASSPILAGGQETQYF
TRBD1	TRBV5-6	TRBJ1-2	once	TGTGCCAGCAGCTGGGGGACAGGGGAAAGCTATGGCTACACCTTC	CASSWGTGESYGYTF
.	TRBV28	TRBJ1-2	.	TGTGCCAGCAGTTTATCAGCAGGAGGAAGAGGCTACACCTTC	CASSLSAGGRGYTF
TRBD2	TRBV29-1	TRBJ2-7	.	TGCAGCGTTGGGCTAGCGGATACCTACGAGCAGTACTTC	CSVGLADTYEQYF
TRBD1	TRBV28	TRBJ2-1	.	TGTGCCAGCTCAGATACAGGGGAGTACAATGAGCAGTTCTTC	CASSDTGEYNEQFF
.	TRBV18	TRBJ2-1	once	TGTGCCAGCTCATCCCGGGACTTCTCAAGCTCCTACAATGAGCAGTTCTTC	CASSSRDFSSSYNEQFF
.	TRBV5-1	TRBJ1-5	.	TGCGCCAGCAGGGAGGGAGGGGAGACCGATCAGCCCCAGCATTTT	CASREGGETDQPQHF
.	TRBV18	TRBJ1-4	.	TGTGCCAGCTCACCAGGGCGGGGGAATGAAAAACTGTTTTTT	CASSPGRGNEKLFF
.	TRBV15	TRBJ1-5	.	TGTGCCACCAGCAGAGGGTCAGAATGGTTAAATCAGCCCCAGCATTTT	CATSRGSEWLNQPQHF
.	TRBV7-2	TRBJ2-5	.	TGTGCCAGCAGCTCAGGGGTCCAAGAGACCCAGTACTTC	CASSSGVQETQYF
.	TRBV9	TRBJ1-6	.	TGTGCCAGCAGCGTAGTGGACGGGGGGCAGCTGCACTTT	CASSVVDGGQLHF
TRBD1	TRBV5-1	TRBJ1-4	.	TGCGCCAGCAGCTTGGTCCCCGGGACAGTCCATGGGGATGAAAAACTGTTTTTT	CASSLVPGTVHGDEKLFF
TRBD2	TRBV5-1	TRBJ2-3	.	TGCGCCAGCAGCTTGCCTAGCGGGAGTTCAGATACGCAGTATTTT	CASSLPSGSSDTQYF
TRBD1	TRBV29-1	TRBJ1-2	.	TGCAGCGTGGGACAGGTCCGGGGCTACACCTTC	CSVGQVRGYTF
TRBD2	TRBV5-1	TRBJ2-1	.	TGCGCCAGCTCGCGGGGGGCCTCCTACAATGAGCAGTTCTTC	CASSRGASYNEQFF
.	TRBV5-1	TRBJ2-7	.	TGCGCCAGCAGCCCACAGGGCTACGAGCAGTACTTC	CASSPQGYEQYF
TRBD2	TRBV6-1	TRBJ2-1	once	TGTGCCAGCAGAGATTATAGCGGGAACTACAATGAGCAGTTCTTC	CASRDYSGNYNEQFF
TRBD1	TRBV7-6	TRBJ1-1	.	TGTGCCAGCAGCCCTTTAAACAGGGGCATGAACACTGAAGCTTTCTTT	CASSPLNRGMNTEAFF
.	TRBV19	TRBJ1-4	.	TGTGCCAGTAGTATAGGGGCGGTTGGGGCCAAACTGTTTTTT	CASSIGAVGAKLFF
TRBD2	TRBV5-1	TRBJ2-1	.	TGCGCCAGCAGCCTGGCCTCCGGGACTAGCTACAATGAGCAGTTCTTC	CASSLASGTSYNEQFF
TRBD2	TRBV4-3	TRBJ2-1	.	TGCGCCAGCAGCCAACGACTAGCGGGATCCTACAATGAGCAGTTCTTC	CASSQRLAGSYNEQFF
.	TRBV25-1	TRBJ1-1	few	TGTGCCAGCAGTGAATACTACGGTGAAGCTTTCTTT	CASSEYYGEAFF
TRBD1	TRBV9	TRBJ2-2	.	TGTGCCAGCAGCCGGACGGGACAGGGAAACACCGGGGAGCTGTTTTTT	CASSRTGQGNTGELFF
.	TRBV19	TRBJ1-1	few	TGTGCCAGTAGTATAGGCTCTGCGGGGACTGAAGCTTTCTTT	CASSIGSAGTEAFF
.	TRBV14	TRBJ2-7	.	TGTGCCAGCAGCTACGCCGTCTCGGGATCCTACGAGCAGTACTTC	CASSYAVSGSYEQYF
TRBD2	TRBV6-1	TRBJ2-5	.	TGTGCCAGCATTCTTTCGGGACTAGGACAAGAGACCCAGTACTTC	CASILSGLGQETQYF
.	TRBV5-6	TRBJ2-5	.	TGTGCCAGCAATGGGGGGGCGAAGGAGACCCAGTACTTC	CASNGGAKETQYF
TRBD2	TRBV7-9	TRBJ2-2	.	TGTGCCAGCAGCCCCGATGGGGGGGGTACCGGGGAGCTGTTTTTT	CASSPDGGGTGELFF
.	TRBV6-1	TRBJ2-3	.	TGTGCCAGCCGAGACGGTGGGAGGCCAGATACGCAGTATTTT	CASRDGGRPDTQYF
TRBD1	TRBV7-9	TRBJ2-5	.	TGTGCCAGCAGCATAGGGGGACAGCAAGAGACCCAGTACTTC	CASSIGGQQETQYF
TRBD2	TRBV4-1	TRBJ2-5	.	TGCGCCAGCAGCCTGTGGACTAGCGGTATACAAGAGACCCAGTACTTC	CASSLWTSGIQETQYF
TRBD2	TRBV28	TRBJ2-1	few	TGTGCCAGCAGTTTAAGCGGGGCATACAATGAGCAGTTCTTC	CASSLSGAYNEQFF
.	TRBV7-6	TRBJ2-1	few	TGTGCCAGCAGCTTAGATGGAGGTGGCAGTGAGCAGTTCTTC	CASSLDGGGSEQFF
TRBD1	TRBV4-3	TRBJ1-3	.	TGCGCCAGCAGCAGGCAGGGGGCGGATGGAAACACCATATATTTT	CASSRQGADGNTIYF
TRBD1	TRBV7-3	TRBJ2-1	.	TGTGCCAGCAGCCAGGGGGCAGGAGTCTACAATGAGCAGTTCTTC	CASSQGAGVYNEQFF
TRBD1	TRBV5-1	TRBJ2-5	.	TGCGCCAGCAGCCCGGGGACAGCCAGCGGGACCCAGTACTTC	CASSPGTASGTQYF
TRBD2	TRBV5-4	TRBJ2-1	.	TGTGCCAGCAGCCCTTTAGCGGGGGGGTCCTACAATGAGCAGTTCTTC	CASSPLAGGSYNEQFF
.	TRBV18	TRBJ2-1	once	TGTGCCAGCTCACCCCCTAGCGAGGGTGAGCAGTTCTTC	CASSPPSEGEQFF
.	TRBV4-3	TRBJ2-1	.	TGCGCCAGCAGCCAAGACAACGGTTACAATGAGCAGTTCTTC	CASSQDNGYNEQFF
.	TRBV5-1	TRBJ2-7	.	TGCGCCAGCAGCTTAGCAGGCGCCTTCTACGAGCAGTACTTC	CASSLAGAFYEQYF
.	TRBV19	TRBJ2-7	.	TGTGCCAGTAGAGCAAGCGCTGGGGGGGAGCAGTACTTC	CASRASAGGEQYF
TRBD1	TRBV9	TRBJ1-4	.	TGTGCCAGCAGCGCCCGGACAGGGTTGTCTAATGAAAAACTGTTTTTT	CASSARTGLSNEKLFF
.	TRBV5-1	TRBJ2-5	few	TGCGCCAGCAGGGGGGCAGGTCGGTTGGGAGAGACCCAGTACTTC	CASRGAGRLGETQYF
.	TRBV28	TRBJ2-7	once	TGTGCCAGCAGTTTAGAGCGTAGCTCCTACGAGCAGTACTTC	CASSLERSSYEQYF
TRBD1	TRBV7-2	TRBJ2-5	.	TGTGCCAGCAGCTTGAACAGGGGGCCCCAAGAGACCCAGTACTTC	CASSLNRGPQETQYF
TRBD1	TRBV28	TRBJ1-2	.	TGTGCCAGCAGCTCCGGGACAGGGGATGAGCAGGACTATGGCTACACCTTC	CASSSGTGDEQDYGYTF
TRBD2	TRBV28	TRBJ2-7	.	TGTGCCAGCAGTCAATTAGCGGGTTTAGTAGGGGAGCAGTACTTC	CASSQLAGLVGEQYF
.	TRBV7-8	TRBJ2-7	.	TGTGCCAGCAGCACCGTAGCGGAAAGAAGCTACGAGCAGTACTTC	CASSTVAERSYEQYF
.	TRBV7-2	TRBJ2-5	.	TGTGCCAGCAGCTATACTAGTACCAACATGGAGACCCAGTACTTC	CASSYTSTNMETQYF
.	TRBV2	TRBJ1-4	.	TGTGCCAGCAGTGATATTAGGGAGCAAAGCAAAAAACTGTTTTTT	CASSDIREQSKKLFF
.	TRBV12-5	TRBJ2-6	.	TGTGCTAGTGGTTCCGTTGGTGCAGGACAAAGTCGGGCCAACGTCCTGACTTTC	CASGSVGAGQSRANVLTF
.	TRBV5-1	TRBJ2-5	.	TGCGCCAGCAGCTTGGCGGCCAGGAATTCTCAAGAGACCCAGTACTTC	CASSLAARNSQETQYF
TRBD2	TRBV7-2	TRBJ2-7	few	TGTGCCAGCAGCTTCGGTTCCGGGGGGGCTACCCCCTACGAGCAGTACTTC	CASSFGSGGATPYEQYF
TRBD1	TRBV5-6	TRBJ2-7	few	TGTGCCAGCAGCTTGCGTCGACAGGGTTCCTACGAGCAGTACTTC	CASSLRRQGSYEQYF
TRBD2	TRBV9	TRBJ2-2	.	TGTGCCAGCAGCGTAGAAGCGGGGGGTACCGGGGAGCTGTTTTTT	CASSVEAGGTGELFF
.	TRBV5-1	TRBJ1-2	.	TGCGCCAGCAGCTTGGGACCTAGCTATGGCTACACCTTC	CASSLGPSYGYTF
.	TRBV7-2	TRBJ2-3	.	TGTGCCAGCAGCTTAGCGGGCCCGGGGACAGATACGCAGTATTTT	CASSLAGPGTDTQYF
TRBD1	TRBV19	TRBJ1-1	once	TGTGCCAGTAGTGACAGGGTTGGCACTGAAGCTTTCTTT	CASSDRVGTEAFF
TRBD1	TRBV9	TRBJ1-1	.	TGTGCCAGCAGCGGAAGGGGACAGAATGCTGAAGCTTTCTTT	CASSGRGQNAEAFF
.	TRBV7-9	TRBJ2-7	.	TGTGCCAGCAGCTTCACGGAGGTCTCCTACGAGCAGTACTTC	CASSFTEVSYEQYF